This T cell receptor (beta chain) was sequenced for a study of a mutant IDH1 vaccine in newly diagnosed glioma. Study-wide background: Vaccine dosing followed radiotherapy by 4-6 weeks, or accompanied temozolomide cycles.

Time point specified: week 35, safety follow-up. All doses held 300 ug of mutant IDH1 20-mer peptide, with topical imiquimod. Measured with immunoSEQ multiplex PCR; TCRdb has only the in-frame clones, and not every one. The sample has roughly 40,000 clones; around 83% are singletons. Per germline, CDR1 MDHEN and CDR2 SYDVKM. The length of the CDR3 is 15 residues. Deletions cut 5 bases from V and 1 base from J, with 14 bases between. A word on this clone: The target antigen is unknown.

Here the sequenced sample was PBMCs, taken from a glioma patient whose treatment included an IDH1 peptide vaccine. The sequence was obtained from a woman between 50 and 59 years old with glioma. V and J are TRBV28 and TRBJ1-1; weak D call: TRBD1 (6 bases). The CDR3 loop reads CASSLTWTENTEAFF. The CDR3, as DNA: TGTGCCAGCAGTCTCACGTGGACAGAGAACACTGAAGCTTTCTTT.